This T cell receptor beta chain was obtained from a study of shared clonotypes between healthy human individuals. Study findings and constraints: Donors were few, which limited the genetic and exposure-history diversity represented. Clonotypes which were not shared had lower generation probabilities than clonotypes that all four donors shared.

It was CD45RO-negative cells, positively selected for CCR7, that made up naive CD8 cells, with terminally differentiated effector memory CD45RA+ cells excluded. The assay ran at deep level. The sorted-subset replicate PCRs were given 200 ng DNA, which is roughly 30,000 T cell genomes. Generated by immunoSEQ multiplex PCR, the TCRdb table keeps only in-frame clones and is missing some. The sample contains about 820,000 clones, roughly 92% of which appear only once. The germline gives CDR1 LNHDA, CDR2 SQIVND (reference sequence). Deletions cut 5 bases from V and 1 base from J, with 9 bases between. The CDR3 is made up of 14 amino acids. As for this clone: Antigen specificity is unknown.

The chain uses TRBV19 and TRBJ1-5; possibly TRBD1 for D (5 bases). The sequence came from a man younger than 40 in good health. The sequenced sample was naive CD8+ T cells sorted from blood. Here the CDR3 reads CASSPRDSNQPQHF. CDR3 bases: TGTGCCAGTAGTCCCCGGGACAGCAATCAGCCCCAGCATTTT. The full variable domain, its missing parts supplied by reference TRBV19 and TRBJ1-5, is DGGITQSPKYLFRKEGQNVTLSCEQNLNHDAMYWYRQDPGQGLRLIYYSQIVNDFQKGDIAEGYSVSREKKESFPLTVTSAQKNPTAFYLCASSPRDSNQPQHFGDGTRLSIL.